The subject of this entry is one T cell receptor (beta chain). What it binds is not known. The data were obtained in a study of shared clonotypes between healthy human individuals. Study-wide results and limits: Estimated richness values were generally larger in naive subsets than in memory subsets.

Deletions cut 5 bases from V and 6 bases from J, with 10 bases between. The CDR3 loop spans 12 amino acids. Germline lookup yields CDR1 SGHTA and CDR2 FQGNSA. The assay was run at deep level. Profiled with immunoSEQ multiplex PCR; TCRdb holds only in-frame clones, not every one. The sample contains just over 2,000,000 clones, 85% to 95% of which appear only once. This TCR came from a man younger than 35 in good health. Sequenced: naive CD4+ T cells sorted from blood. Subset indicated: CD45RA+ positively selected. The V gene is TRBV7-2, the J gene TRBJ2-5; D is undetermined. The DNA for the CDR3 is TGTGCCAGCAGCGCCCAAGGTCAGACCCAGTACTTC. It yields the protein CASSAQGQTQYF.